These 14 T cell receptor beta chains originate from one sample sequenced in a study of shared clonotypes between healthy human individuals. Repertoires were generated with immunoSEQ multiplex PCR, while TCRdb's copy carries only in-frame clones and drops some. The repertoire holds about 2,200,000 clones, with 85% to 95% as singletons. As defined, naive CD8 cells were CD45RO-negative and positively selected for CCR7, with terminally differentiated effector memory CD45RA+ cells excluded. The sequencing input was naive CD8+ T cells from PBMCs. These receptors all come from a man in his late teens or twenties in good health. Some clones in this sample may be carry-over from other donors' samples.

This sequence joins TRBV6-5 and TRBJ1-2; D remains ambiguous. V was clipped by 2 bases and J by 3 bases, with 7 bases between them. Germline V CDR1 and CDR2: MNHEY, SVGAGI. CDR3 length equals 13 residues. The CDR3: CASSYGRDYGYTF. DNA of the CDR3: TGTGCCAGCAGTTACGGACGGGACTATGGCTACACCTTC.

The chain has TRBV28 and TRBJ2-7, with a weak D call TRBD2 (7 bases). The V and J ends lost 6 bases and 3 bases respectively, with 18 bases between them. CDR3 size: 15 residues. Per germline, CDR1 MDHEN and CDR2 SYDVKM. The CDR3 DNA sequence: TGTGCCAGCAGGGGGGGGGCAGGCAAAGTCTACGAGCAGTACTTC. It yields the protein CASRGGAGKVYEQYF.

The V gene is TRBV4-1, the J gene TRBJ1-1; 10 bases match TRBD1. After removal of 4 bases from V and 7 bases from J, the junction contained 6 bases not matched to a gene. The germline V gene has CDR1 MGHRA and CDR2 YSYEKL. CDR3 size: 14 residues. CDR3 loop: CASSLPGQGIEAFF. CDR3 coding DNA: TGCGCCAGCAGCCTTCCGGGACAGGGGATTGAAGCTTTCTTT.

The chain links TRBV29-1 to TRBJ2-3; 9 bases agree with TRBD2. This CDR3 spans 17 amino acids. Germline V gene data show CDR1 as SQVTM and CDR2 as ANQGSEA. V trimming: 4 bases; J trimming: 5 bases; junction bases outside the gene matches: 16. The CDR3 is CSVASLAGSGVVDTQYF. CDR3 nucleotide sequence: TGCAGCGTTGCCTCGCTAGCGGGAAGTGGCGTCGTAGATACGCAGTATTTT.

The V and J genes are TRBV19 and TRBJ2-2, with no clear D. The V gene's germline CDR1 is LNHDA and CDR2 SQIVND (reference sequence). Between the trimmed V and J ends, which lost 1 base and 8 bases, there was a span of 8 bases. The CDR3 extends over 13 amino acids. The CDR3 loop reads CASSIVRQGELFF. Written as DNA, the CDR3 is TGTGCCAGTAGTATAGTGCGGCAGGGGGAGCTGTTTTTT.

This chain links TRBV7-6 with TRBJ1-2; D perhaps matches TRBD1 (5 bases). The V and J ends lost 4 bases and 4 bases respectively, with 13 bases between them. This CDR3 contains 14 residues. Per the germline V gene, CDR1 is SGHVS and CDR2 is FNYEAQ. CDR3 protein: CASSSGEGIYGYTF. The CDR3 DNA sequence: TGTGCCAGCAGCTCAGGAGAGGGGATCTATGGCTACACCTTC.

The chain recombines TRBV7-8 with TRBJ2-3; 8 positions agree with TRBD1. Germline values: CDR1 SGHVS, CDR2 FQNEAQ. The CDR3 spans 15 residues. V lost 3 bases to trimming and J lost 2 bases; unmatched junction nucleotides: 4. The CDR3 sequence: CASSLDRAPTDTQYF. CDR3 DNA sequence: TGTGCCAGCAGCTTGGACAGGGCACCCACAGATACGCAGTATTTT.

This clone has a single count. The chain employs TRBV10-3 and TRBJ2-7; D remains ambiguous. Germline lookup yields CDR1 ENHRY and CDR2 SYGVKD. The CDR3 covers 13 residues. V lost 10 bases and J 4 bases, leaving 17 bases between the germline ends. Here the CDR3 DNA reads TGTGCCAGCGCCCCCGGAATCAATTACGAGCAGTACTTC. Translated: CASAPGINYEQYF.

The chain links TRBV5-4 to TRBJ1-1; weak D call: TRBD1 (6 bases). The germline V gene encodes CDR1 SGHNT and CDR2 YYREEE (reference sequence). V lost 4 bases and J 1 base, leaving 11 bases between the germline ends. The CDR3 runs to 14 residues. The CDR3 sequence is CASSPGAENTEAFF. In nucleotides, the CDR3 is TGTGCCAGCAGCCCAGGGGCAGAGAACACTGAAGCTTTCTTT. The complete variable domain, with remaining parts taken from reference TRBV5-4 and TRBJ1-1, reads ETGVTQSPTHLIKTRGQQVTLRCSSQSGHNTVSWYQQALGQGPQFIFQYYREEENGRGNFPPRFSGLQFPNYSSELNVNALELDDSALYLCASSPGAENTEAFFGQGTRLTVV.

The J gene is TRBJ2-5, the V gene TRBV7-9; 9 bases match TRBD1. This CDR3 contains 14 residues. Trimming cost V 4 bases and J 4 bases; bases outside gene matches: 4. The germline gives CDR1 SEHNR, CDR2 FQNEAQ (reference sequence). The CDR3 coding sequence is TGTGCCAGCAGCTCAACAGGGGGCCGAGAGACCCAGTACTTC. Translation gives CASSSTGGRETQYF.

The chain uses TRBV28 and TRBJ1-1, with D tentatively TRBD1 (6 bases). The CDR3 contains 20 residues. With 6 bases removed from V and 0 bases from J, the gap between germline ends came to 29 bases. CDR1 and CDR2 (germline): MDHEN, SYDVKM. This CDR3 is CASSHEAYRGASLMNTEAFF. The CDR3 DNA reads as TGTGCCAGCAGCCACGAGGCGTATCGGGGGGCGTCTTTAATGAACACTGAAGCTTTCTTT.

This chain joins TRBV7-2 and TRBJ2-1; the D gene is possibly TRBD2 (6 bases). This CDR3 is built from 15 residues. V lost 5 bases to trimming and J lost 5 bases, with 16 bases between them. In germline, CDR1 is SGHTA, CDR2 FQGNSA. The CDR3 here is CASSESGTPHNEQFF. The CDR3 DNA is TGTGCCAGCAGCGAATCCGGGACTCCCCACAATGAGCAGTTCTTC.

Notes on this clone: Other DNA sequences in this sample translate to the same CDR3. The CDR3 nucleotides read TGTGCCAGCAGCTTGGGTCGCACAGGGGGCTACGAGCAGTACTTC. Protein: CASSLGRTGGYEQYF. The chain has TRBV7-9 and TRBJ2-7; TRBD1 agrees at 8 bases. The germline V gene encodes CDR1 SEHNR and CDR2 FQNEAQ (reference sequence). The CDR3 contains 15 residues. The junction had 7 bases not matched to a gene; V was cut back by 3 bases and J by 3 bases.

The V gene is TRBV7-6, the J gene TRBJ1-1, with 8 bases aligning to TRBD1. CDR1 is SGHVS and CDR2 is FNYEAQ in the germline V gene. J was trimmed by 6 bases and V by 4 bases; bases with no gene match: 4. The CDR3 spans 13 residues. The CDR3 DNA is TGTGCCAGCAGCTCCCCAGGGGGCTCTGAAGCTTTCTTT. Its protein is CASSSPGGSEAFF.